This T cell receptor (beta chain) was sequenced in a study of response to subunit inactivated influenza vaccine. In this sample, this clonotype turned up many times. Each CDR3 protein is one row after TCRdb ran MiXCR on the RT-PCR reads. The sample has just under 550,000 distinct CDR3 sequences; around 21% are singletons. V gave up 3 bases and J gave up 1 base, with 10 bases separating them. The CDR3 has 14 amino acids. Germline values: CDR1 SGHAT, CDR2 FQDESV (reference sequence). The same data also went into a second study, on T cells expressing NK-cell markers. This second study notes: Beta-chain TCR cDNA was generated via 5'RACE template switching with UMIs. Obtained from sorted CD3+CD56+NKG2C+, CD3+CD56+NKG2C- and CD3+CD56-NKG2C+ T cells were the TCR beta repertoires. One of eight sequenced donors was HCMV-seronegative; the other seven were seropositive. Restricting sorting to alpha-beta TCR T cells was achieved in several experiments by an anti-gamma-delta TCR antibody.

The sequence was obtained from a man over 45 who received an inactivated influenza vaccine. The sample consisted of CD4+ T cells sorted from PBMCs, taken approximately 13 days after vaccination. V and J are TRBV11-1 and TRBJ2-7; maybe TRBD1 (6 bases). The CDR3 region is CASSLGARSYEQYF. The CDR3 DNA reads TGTGCCAGCAGCTTGGGGGCGCGGTCCTACGAGCAGTACTTC.